The 9 T cell receptor beta chains below come from one sample, sequenced in a study of neoadjuvant anti-PD-1 for oral cavity cancer. Assay: immunoSEQ multiplex PCR; the TCRdb copy retains only in-frame clones and omits some. Of 60,000 to 75,000 clones listed, around four fifths are singletons. Material: PBMCs, obtained before nivolumab (anti-PD-1) treatment. These receptors all stem from a person between 40 and 85 years old with oral cavity squamous cell carcinoma.

The V call is TRBV2, the J call TRBJ1-6, with 12 bases lining up with TRBD1. Germline loops: CDR1 SNHLY, CDR2 FYNNEI. Trimming cost V 3 bases and J 0 bases; bases outside gene matches: 3. The CDR3 sequence is 18 residues long. The CDR3 region is CASSDGDRGLSYNSPLHF. Written as DNA, the CDR3 is TGTGCCAGCAGTGACGGGGACAGGGGGCTCTCCTATAATTCACCCCTCCACTTT.

The chain is built from TRBV6-1 and TRBJ2-7, with 7 positions matching TRBD2. The V gene's germline CDR1 is MNHNS and CDR2 SASEGT. Trimming removed 2 bases from V and 6 bases from J; junction bases left unmatched: 7. The CDR3 is 14 residues long. In DNA form, the CDR3 reads TGTGCCAGCAGTGAAAGAGGGAGGGTACGCGAGCAGTACTTC. This encodes CASSERGRVREQYF.

V is TRBV7-6 and J is TRBJ2-1; D might be TRBD2 (6 bases). From germline, CDR1 is SGHVS and CDR2 FNYEAQ. Trimming stripped 4 bases from V and 6 bases from J, with 16 bases between. The CDR3 has 15 amino acids. For the CDR3, the DNA is TGTGCCAGCAGCTCACTAGCTTCAGAAGCCAATGAGCAGTTCTTC. Amino acids: CASSSLASEANEQFF.

A single count supports this clone. This chain joins TRBV7-2 and TRBJ2-7; 13 positions agree with TRBD2. The CDR3 covers 15 residues. CDR1 is SGHTA and CDR2 is FQGNSA in the germline V gene. The V and J ends lost 8 bases and 7 bases, in that order; junction bases with no gene match: 11. CDR3 nucleotide sequence: TGTGCCAGCGCCTTCGGGACTAGCGGGGCTCTGGAGCAGTACTTC. As protein: CASAFGTSGALEQYF.

J is TRBJ1-4 and V is TRBV7-2, with 7 positions matching TRBD1. The germline V gene encodes CDR1 SGHTA and CDR2 FQGNSA. The CDR3 loop spans 16 amino acids. Trimming at V came to 5 bases and at J to 4 bases, leaving 10 bases not matched to a gene. This CDR3 is CASSNPGTALNEKLFF. In DNA form, the CDR3 reads TGTGCCAGCAGCAACCCGGGGACAGCCCTTAATGAAAAACTGTTTTTT.

The chain carries TRBV5-4 and TRBJ2-7; 7 bases are shared with TRBD2. The CDR3 length is 15 residues. With 4 bases clipped from V and 0 bases from J, the junction kept 7 bases outside the gene matches. Per the germline V gene, CDR1 is SGHNT and CDR2 is YYREEE (reference sequence). The CDR3 sequence: CASSLGGKSSYEQYF. CDR3 DNA: TGTGCCAGCAGCCTCGGGGGGAAAAGCTCCTACGAGCAGTACTTC.

This clone was observed once. The V and J genes are TRBV6-5 and TRBJ1-5, with D maybe TRBD1 (6 bases). Germline V gene sequence: CDR1 MNHEY, CDR2 SVGAGI. CDR3 size: 14 residues. V lost 2 bases and J lost 7, with 12 bases in between. CDR3 in DNA: TGTGCCAGCAGTTACCGCAGGGGAGGGCAGCCCCAGCATTTT. Protein sequence: CASSYRRGGQPQHF.

This clone has just a few counts. CDR3: CASSLEGFTGDSYNEQFF. The CDR3 bases are TGTGCCAGCAGCCTAGAGGGGTTCACGGGGGACTCCTACAATGAGCAGTTCTTC. The chain combines TRBV7-9 with TRBJ2-1, with D perhaps TRBD2 (6 bases). Germline V gene lookup returns CDR1 SEHNR and CDR2 FQNEAQ (reference sequence). V shed 5 bases and J shed 0 bases, with 20 bases lying between them. This CDR3 region has 18 residues. The variable domain in full, with the rest retrieved from reference TRBV7-9 and TRBJ2-1, is DTGVSQNPRHKITKRGQNVTFRCDPISEHNRLYWYRQTLGQGPEFLTYFQNEAQLEKSRLLSDRFSAERPKGSFSTLEIQRTEQGDSAMYLCASSLEGFTGDSYNEQFFGPGTRLTVL.

Here the CDR3 DNA reads TGTGCCAGCAGTTCCCCTCGAAGGGGGCGAGGGGAGACCCAGTACTTC. Its translation: CASSSPRRGRGETQYF. The chain uses TRBV6-5 and TRBJ2-5; 7 bases line up with TRBD1. J gave up 5 bases and V 4 bases, and 13 bases lay outside the gene matches. CDR3 length: 16 amino acids. CDR1 is MNHEY, CDR2 SVGAGI, per germline.